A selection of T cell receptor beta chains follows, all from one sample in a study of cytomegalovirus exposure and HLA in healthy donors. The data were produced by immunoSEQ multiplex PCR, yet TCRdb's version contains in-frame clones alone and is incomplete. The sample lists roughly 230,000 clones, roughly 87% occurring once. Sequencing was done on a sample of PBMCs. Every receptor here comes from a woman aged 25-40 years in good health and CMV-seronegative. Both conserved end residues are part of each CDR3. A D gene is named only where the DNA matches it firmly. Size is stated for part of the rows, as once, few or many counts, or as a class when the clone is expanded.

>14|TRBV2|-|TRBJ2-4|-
TGTGCCAGCAGTGAATTAGTAGCCAAAAACATTCAGTACTTC
CASSELVAKNIQYF
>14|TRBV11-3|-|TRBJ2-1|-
TGTGCCAGCAGCCATGACTCTAGAGGCAATGAGCAGTTCTTC
CASSHDSRGNEQFF
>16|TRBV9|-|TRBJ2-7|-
TGTGCCAGCAGCGTAGGTCCTTTTGGCAGGGACTACGAGCAGTACTTC
CASSVGPFGRDYEQYF
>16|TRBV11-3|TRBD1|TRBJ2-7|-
TGTGCCAGCAGCCCAGGGACAGAAGGTATCACTATCGAGCAGTACTTC
CASSPGTEGITIEQYF
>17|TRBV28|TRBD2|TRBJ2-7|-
TGTGCCAGCAGACCGGGACTAGCGGGCCTCTACCCCTACGAGCAGTACTTC
CASRPGLAGLYPYEQYF
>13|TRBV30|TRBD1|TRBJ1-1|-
TGTGCCTGGAGACAAACAGGGGACACTGAAGCTTTCTTT
CAWRQTGDTEAFF
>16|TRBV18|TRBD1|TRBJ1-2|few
TGTGCCAGCTCACAGAATCCGGGACAGGGGGCAGATGGCTACACCTTC
CASSQNPGQGADGYTF
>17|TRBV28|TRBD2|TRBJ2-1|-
TGTGCCAGCAGCCCCTCACAGTTAGCGGGGGGATACAATGAGCAGTTCTTC
CASSPSQLAGGYNEQFF
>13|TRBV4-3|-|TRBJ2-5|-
TGCGCCAGCAGCCAAGATGGAGGGGAGACCCAGTACTTC
CASSQDGGETQYF
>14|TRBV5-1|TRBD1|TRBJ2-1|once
TGCGCCAGCAGCTTACGACAGGGGGCGACTGAGCAGTTCTTC
CASSLRQGATEQFF